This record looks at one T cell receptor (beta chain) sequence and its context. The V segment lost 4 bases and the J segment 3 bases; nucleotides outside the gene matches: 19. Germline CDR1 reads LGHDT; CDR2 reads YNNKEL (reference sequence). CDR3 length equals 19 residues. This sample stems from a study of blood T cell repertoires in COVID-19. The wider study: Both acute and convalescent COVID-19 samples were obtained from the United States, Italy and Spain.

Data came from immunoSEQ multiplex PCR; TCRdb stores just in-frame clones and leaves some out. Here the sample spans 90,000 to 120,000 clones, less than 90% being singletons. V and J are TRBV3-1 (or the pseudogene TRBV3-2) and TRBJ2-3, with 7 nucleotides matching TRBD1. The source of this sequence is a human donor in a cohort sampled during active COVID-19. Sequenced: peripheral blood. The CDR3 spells CASSPEAGTSQGETDTQYF. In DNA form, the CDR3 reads TGTGCCAGCAGCCCCGAGGCAGGTACCTCTCAGGGGGAGACAGATACGCAGTATTTT.